This T cell receptor (beta chain) was found in a study of human T cells and chemical hapten exposure. Study overall: All through the approximately 24-week study, the scalp of each patient received diphenylcyclopropenone doses weekly. Epicutaneous patch tests delivered 0.01% DPC to the upper back, with evaluation at 6 days. Cases of alopecia areata, totalis or universalis occurred in a predominantly female patient group. Study-level points and caveats: Controls formed significantly fewer large CDR3 similarity clusters than expanded TCRs did.

Time point indicated: patch test 1, 2 weeks after DPC sensitization. Treatment reported: therapeutic diphenylcyclopropenone sensitization with weekly scalp DPC. From the RACE reads, TCRdb called clonotypes with MiXCR, one entry per CDR3 protein. Found here are around 71,000 distinct CDR3 sequences, around 9.8% of them singletons; the top ten hold 3.3%. The ends were cut back, 5 bases at V and 0 bases at J, with 7 bases in the middle. Germline CDR1 reads SQVTM; CDR2 reads ANQGSEA. The length of the CDR3 is 13 residues. This clonotype has ten or more counts. Its target is not known. The clonotype was recovered from a middle-aged woman with alopecia areata. Some clones in this sample may be carry-over from other donors' samples. This sample comprised whole blood, obtained in connection with sensitization to the hapten diphenylcyclopropenone (DPC). The chain uses TRBV29-1 and TRBJ2-2, with unresolved D. The CDR3 protein is CSVTNPNTGELFF. Written as DNA, the CDR3 is TGCAGCGTTACCAACCCGAACACCGGGGAGCTGTTTTTT.